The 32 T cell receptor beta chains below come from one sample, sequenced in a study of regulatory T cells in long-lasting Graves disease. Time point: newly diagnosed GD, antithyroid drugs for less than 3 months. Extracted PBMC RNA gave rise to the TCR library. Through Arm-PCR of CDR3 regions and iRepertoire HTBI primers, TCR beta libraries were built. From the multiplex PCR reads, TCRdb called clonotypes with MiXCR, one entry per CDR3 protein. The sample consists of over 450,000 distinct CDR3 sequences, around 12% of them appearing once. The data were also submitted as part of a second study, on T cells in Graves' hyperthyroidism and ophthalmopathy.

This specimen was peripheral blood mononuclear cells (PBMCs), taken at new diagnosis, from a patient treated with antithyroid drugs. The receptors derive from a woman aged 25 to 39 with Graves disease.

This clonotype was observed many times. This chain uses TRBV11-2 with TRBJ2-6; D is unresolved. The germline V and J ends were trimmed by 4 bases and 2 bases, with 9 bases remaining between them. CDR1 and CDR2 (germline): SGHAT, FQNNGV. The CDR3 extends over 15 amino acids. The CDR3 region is CASSSQRTGANVLTF. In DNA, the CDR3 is TGTGCCAGCAGCTCACAGCGAACTGGGGCCAACGTCCTGACTTTC.

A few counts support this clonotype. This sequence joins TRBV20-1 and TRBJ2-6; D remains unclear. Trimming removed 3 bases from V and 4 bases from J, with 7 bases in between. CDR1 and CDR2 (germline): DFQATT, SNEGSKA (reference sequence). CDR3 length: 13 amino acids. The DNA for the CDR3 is TGCAGTGCTAGTATTACCGGGGCCAACGTCCTGACTTTC. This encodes CSASITGANVLTF.

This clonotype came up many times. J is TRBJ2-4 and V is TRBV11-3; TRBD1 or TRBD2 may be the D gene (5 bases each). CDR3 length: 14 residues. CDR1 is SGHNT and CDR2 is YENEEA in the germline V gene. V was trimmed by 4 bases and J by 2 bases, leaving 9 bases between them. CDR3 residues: CASSSRDPKNIQYF. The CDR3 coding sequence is TGTGCCAGCAGCTCCAGGGACCCCAAAAACATTCAGTACTTC.

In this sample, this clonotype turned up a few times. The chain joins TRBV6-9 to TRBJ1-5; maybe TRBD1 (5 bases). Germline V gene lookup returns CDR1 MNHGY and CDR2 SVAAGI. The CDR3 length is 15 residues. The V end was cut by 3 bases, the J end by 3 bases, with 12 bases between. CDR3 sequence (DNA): TGTGCCAGCAGTTACGGGGGATTGGACAATCAGCCCCAGCATTTT. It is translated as CASSYGGLDNQPQHF.

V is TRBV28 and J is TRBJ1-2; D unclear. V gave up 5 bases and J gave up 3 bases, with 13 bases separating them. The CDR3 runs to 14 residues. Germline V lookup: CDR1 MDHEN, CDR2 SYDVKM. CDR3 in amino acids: CASSPDPVYYGYTF. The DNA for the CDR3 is TGTGCCAGCAGTCCGGACCCAGTGTACTATGGCTACACCTTC.

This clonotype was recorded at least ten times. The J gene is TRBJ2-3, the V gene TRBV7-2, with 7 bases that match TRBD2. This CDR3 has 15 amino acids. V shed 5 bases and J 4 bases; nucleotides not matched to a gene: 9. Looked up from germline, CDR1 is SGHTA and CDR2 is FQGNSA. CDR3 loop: CASSQSGTQADTQYF. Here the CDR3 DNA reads TGTGCCAGCAGCCAGAGCGGGACCCAGGCAGATACGCAGTATTTT.

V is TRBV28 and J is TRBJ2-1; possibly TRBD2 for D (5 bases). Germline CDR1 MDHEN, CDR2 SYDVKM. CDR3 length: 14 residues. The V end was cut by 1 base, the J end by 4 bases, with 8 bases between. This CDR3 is CASSLSGMYNEQFF. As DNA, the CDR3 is TGTGCCAGCAGTTTATCCGGGATGTACAATGAGCAGTTCTTC.

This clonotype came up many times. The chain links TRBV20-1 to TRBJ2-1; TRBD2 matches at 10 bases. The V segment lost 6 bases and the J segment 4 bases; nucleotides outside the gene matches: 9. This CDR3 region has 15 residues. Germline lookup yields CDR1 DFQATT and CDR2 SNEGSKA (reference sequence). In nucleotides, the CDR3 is TGCAGTGCCAGCGGGAGGGCCGTGAGATACAATGAGCAGTTCTTC. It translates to CSASGRAVRYNEQFF.

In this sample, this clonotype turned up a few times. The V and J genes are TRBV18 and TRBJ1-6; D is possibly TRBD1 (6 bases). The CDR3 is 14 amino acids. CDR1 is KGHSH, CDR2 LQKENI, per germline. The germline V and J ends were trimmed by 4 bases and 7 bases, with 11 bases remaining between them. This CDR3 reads CASSQDRKNSPLHF. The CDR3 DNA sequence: TGTGCCAGCTCACAAGACAGGAAAAATTCACCCCTCCACTTT.

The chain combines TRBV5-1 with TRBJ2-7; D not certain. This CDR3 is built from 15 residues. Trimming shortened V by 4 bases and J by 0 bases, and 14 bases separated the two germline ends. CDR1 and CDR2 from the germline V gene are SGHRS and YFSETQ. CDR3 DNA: TGCGCCAGCAGCCGACCCCCCTTATCCTCCTACGAGCAGTACTTC. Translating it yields CASSRPPLSSYEQYF.

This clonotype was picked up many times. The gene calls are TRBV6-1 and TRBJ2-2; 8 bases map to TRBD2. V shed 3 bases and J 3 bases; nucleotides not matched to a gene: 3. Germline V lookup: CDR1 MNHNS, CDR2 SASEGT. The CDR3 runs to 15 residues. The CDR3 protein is CASSDSGRDTGELFF. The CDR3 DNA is TGTGCCAGCAGTGACTCCGGGAGGGACACCGGGGAGCTGTTTTTT.

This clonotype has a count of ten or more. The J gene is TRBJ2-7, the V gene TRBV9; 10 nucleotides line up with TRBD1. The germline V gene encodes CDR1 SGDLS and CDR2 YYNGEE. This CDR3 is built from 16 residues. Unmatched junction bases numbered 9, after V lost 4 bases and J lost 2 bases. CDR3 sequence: CASSSLAGTGAYEQYF. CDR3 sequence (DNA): TGTGCCAGCAGCTCCTTGGCCGGGACAGGGGCCTACGAGCAGTACTTC.

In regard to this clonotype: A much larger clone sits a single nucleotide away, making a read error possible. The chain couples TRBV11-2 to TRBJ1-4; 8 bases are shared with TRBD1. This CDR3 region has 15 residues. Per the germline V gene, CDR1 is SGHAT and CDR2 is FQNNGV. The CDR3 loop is CASSRETGEYEKRFF. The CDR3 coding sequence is TGTGCCAGCAGCAGGGAGACAGGGGAGTATGAAAAACGGTTTTTT.

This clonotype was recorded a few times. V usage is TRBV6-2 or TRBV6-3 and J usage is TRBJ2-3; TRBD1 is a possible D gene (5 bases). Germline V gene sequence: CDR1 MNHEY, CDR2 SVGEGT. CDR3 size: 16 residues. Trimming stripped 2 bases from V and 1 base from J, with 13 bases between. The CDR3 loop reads CASSYSFGHRTDTQYF. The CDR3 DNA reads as TGTGCCAGCAGTTACAGTTTTGGACACCGCACAGATACGCAGTATTTT.

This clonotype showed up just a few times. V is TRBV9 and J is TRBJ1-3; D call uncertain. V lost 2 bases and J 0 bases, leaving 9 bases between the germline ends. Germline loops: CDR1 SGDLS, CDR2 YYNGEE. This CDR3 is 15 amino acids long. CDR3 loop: CASSVGSLSGNTIYF. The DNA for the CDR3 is TGTGCCAGCAGCGTGGGCAGCCTCTCTGGAAACACCATATATTTT.

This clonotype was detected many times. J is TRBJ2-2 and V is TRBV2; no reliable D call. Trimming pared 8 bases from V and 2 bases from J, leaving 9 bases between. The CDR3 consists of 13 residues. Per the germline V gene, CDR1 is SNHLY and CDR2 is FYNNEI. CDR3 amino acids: CASGLENTGELFF. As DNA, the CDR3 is TGTGCCAGCGGTCTTGAAAACACCGGGGAGCTGTTTTTT.

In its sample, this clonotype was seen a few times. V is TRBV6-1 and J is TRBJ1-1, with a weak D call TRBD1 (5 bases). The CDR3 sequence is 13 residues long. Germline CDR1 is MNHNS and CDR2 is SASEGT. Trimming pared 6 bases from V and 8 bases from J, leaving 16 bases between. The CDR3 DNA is TGTGCCAGCAGCGCCGGGACGGCTATAGAAGCTTTCTTT. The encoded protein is CASSAGTAIEAFF.

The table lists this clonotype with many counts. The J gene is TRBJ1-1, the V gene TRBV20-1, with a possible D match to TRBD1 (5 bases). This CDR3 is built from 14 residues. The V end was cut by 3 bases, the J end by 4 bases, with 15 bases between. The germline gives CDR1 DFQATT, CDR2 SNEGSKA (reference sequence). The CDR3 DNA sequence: TGCAGTGCTAGGGTGCGAGCGGGGGGCACTGAAGCTTTCTTT. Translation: CSARVRAGGTEAFF.

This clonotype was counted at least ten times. CDR3 region: CASRPSGRADDEQFF. In nucleotides, the CDR3 is TGTGCCAGCAGACCTAGCGGGAGGGCCGACGATGAGCAGTTCTTC. The V gene is TRBV12-3 or TRBV12-4, the J gene TRBJ2-1; 12 nucleotides line up with TRBD2. The CDR3 runs 15 residues. Trimming at V came to 6 bases and at J to 8 bases, leaving 8 bases not matched to a gene.

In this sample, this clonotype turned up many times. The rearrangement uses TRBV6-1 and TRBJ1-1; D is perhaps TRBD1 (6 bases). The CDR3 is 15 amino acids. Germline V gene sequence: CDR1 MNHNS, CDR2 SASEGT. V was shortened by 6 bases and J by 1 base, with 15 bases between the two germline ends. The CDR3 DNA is TGTGCCAGCAGGAACACAGGGTGGGCGAACACTGAAGCTTTCTTT. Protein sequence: CASRNTGWANTEAFF.

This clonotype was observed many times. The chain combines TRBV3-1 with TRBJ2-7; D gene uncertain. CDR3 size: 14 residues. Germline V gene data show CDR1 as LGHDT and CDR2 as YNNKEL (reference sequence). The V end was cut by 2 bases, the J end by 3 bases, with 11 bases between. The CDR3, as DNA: TGTGCCAGCAGCCAATCACCCCGCATCTACGAGCAGTACTTC. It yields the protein CASSQSPRIYEQYF.

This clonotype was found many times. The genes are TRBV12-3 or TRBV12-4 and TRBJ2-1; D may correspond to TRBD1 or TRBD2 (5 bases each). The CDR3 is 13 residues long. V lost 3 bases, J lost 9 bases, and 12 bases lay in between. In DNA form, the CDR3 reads TGTGCCAGCAGTTTGGGCAGGGCGGGTGAGCAGTTCTTC. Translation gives CASSLGRAGEQFF.

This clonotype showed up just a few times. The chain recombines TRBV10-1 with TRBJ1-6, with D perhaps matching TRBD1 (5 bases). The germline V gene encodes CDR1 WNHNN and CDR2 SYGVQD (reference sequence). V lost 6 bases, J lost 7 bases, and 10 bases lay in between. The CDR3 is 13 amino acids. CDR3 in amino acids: CASRLTENSPLHF. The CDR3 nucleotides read TGCGCCAGCAGACTGACAGAAAATTCACCCCTCCACTTT.

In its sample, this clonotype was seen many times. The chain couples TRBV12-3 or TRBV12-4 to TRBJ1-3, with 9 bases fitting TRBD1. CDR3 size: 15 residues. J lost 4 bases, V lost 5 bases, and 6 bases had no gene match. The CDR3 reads CASSPRTGDGNTIYF. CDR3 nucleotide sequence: TGTGCCAGCAGTCCCCGGACAGGGGACGGAAACACCATATATTTT.

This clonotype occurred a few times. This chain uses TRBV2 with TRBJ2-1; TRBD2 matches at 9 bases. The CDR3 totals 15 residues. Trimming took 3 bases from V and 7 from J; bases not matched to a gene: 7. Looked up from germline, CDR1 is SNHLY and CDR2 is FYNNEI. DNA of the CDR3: TGTGCCAGCAGTGATATTAGCGGGAGAGAGAATGAGCAGTTCTTC. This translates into CASSDISGRENEQFF.

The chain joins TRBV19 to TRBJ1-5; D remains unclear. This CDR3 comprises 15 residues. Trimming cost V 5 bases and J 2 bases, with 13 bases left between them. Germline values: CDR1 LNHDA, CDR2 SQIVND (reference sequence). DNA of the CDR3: TGTGCCAGTAGTGTAGCACTGTGGGGCAATCAGCCCCAGCATTTT. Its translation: CASSVALWGNQPQHF. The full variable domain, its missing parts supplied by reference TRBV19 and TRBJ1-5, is DGGITQSPKYLFRKEGQNVTLSCEQNLNHDAMYWYRQDPGQGLRLIYYSQIVNDFQKGDIAEGYSVSREKKESFPLTVTSAQKNPTAFYLCASSVALWGNQPQHFGDGTRLSIL.

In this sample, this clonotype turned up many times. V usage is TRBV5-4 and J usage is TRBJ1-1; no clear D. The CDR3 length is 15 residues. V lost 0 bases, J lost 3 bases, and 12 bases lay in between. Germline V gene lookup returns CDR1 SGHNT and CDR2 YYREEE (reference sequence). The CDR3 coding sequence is TGTGCCAGCAGCTTGGACGGGCGGGGAGACACTGAAGCTTTCTTT. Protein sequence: CASSLDGRGDTEAFF.

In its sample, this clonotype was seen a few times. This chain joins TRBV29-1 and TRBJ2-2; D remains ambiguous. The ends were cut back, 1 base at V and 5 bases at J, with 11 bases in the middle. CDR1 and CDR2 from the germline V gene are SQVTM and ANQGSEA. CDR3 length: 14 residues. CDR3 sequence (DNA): TGCAGCGTTGAAGCACGTAGGGAAACCGGGGAGCTGTTTTTT. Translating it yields CSVEARRETGELFF.

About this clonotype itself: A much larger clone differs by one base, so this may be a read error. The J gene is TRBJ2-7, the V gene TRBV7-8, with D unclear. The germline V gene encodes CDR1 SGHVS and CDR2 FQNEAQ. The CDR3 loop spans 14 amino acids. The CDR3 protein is CASSLDAKIYERYF. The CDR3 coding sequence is TGTGCCAGCAGCTTAGATGCGAAAATCTACGAGCGGTACTTC. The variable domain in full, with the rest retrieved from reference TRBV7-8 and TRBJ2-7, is GAGVSQSPRYKVAKRGQDVALRCDPISGHVSLFWYQQALGQGPEFLTYFQNEAQLDKSGLPSDRFFAERPEGSVSTLKIQRTQQEDSAVYLCASSLDAKIYERYFGPGTRLTVT.

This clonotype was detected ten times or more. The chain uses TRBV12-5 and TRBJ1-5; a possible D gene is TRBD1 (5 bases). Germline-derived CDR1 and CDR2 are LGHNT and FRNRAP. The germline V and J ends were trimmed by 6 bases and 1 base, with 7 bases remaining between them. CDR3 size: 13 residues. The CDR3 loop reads CASGRDSNQPQHF. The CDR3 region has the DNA TGTGCTAGTGGACGGGACAGCAATCAGCCCCAGCATTTT.

In DNA form, the CDR3 reads TGCAGTGCTCAAGGACTAGCGGGAGGGTACCCAGATACGCAGTATTTT. Translated: CSAQGLAGGYPDTQYF. The chain uses TRBV20-1 and TRBJ2-3; 15 nucleotides agree with TRBD2. Germline V gene data show CDR1 as DFQATT and CDR2 as SNEGSKA (reference sequence). V was clipped by 5 bases and J by 4 bases; unmatched bases: 7. This CDR3 is built from 16 residues.

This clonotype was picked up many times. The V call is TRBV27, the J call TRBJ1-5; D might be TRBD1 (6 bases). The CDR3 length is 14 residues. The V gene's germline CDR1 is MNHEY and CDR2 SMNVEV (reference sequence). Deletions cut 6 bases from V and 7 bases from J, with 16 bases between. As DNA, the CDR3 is TGTGCCAGCAGCCTTAGTACAGGGATCCAGCCCCAGCATTTT. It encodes CASSLSTGIQPQHF.